This T cell receptor beta chain was observed in a study of tumor-infiltrating lymphocytes in primary liver carcinoma. Study context: Tumors were stage T1-T3 N0M0, about 4.2 to 10 cm across. Notes on the study in general: Compared with tumor region pairs, tumor-adjacent and tumor-blood pairs overlapped less.

Reverse transcription of around 0.45 ug total RNA with a constant-region primer produced TCR beta cDNA. Three nested multiplex PCR rounds, a slightly modified ARM-PCR, produced the libraries for TCR beta. TRBV1-TRBV30 forward primers paired with a C-beta reverse primer were used in the first two PCR rounds, which ran approximately 10 cycles each. TCRdb fed the multiplex PCR reads into MiXCR, producing one record per CDR3 protein. Altogether about 350,000 distinct CDR3 sequences are present, approximately 65% being singletons, with the ten largest covering about 6.5%. Germline V CDR1 and CDR2: LGHNA, YSLEER. V lost 0 bases and J lost 4, with 9 bases in between. CDR3 size: 14 residues. Unsorted whole blood yielded the blood RNA, and germline DNA was also extracted. This clonotype was detected ten times or more. Its specificity is not known.

This receptor was taken from a man in his forties with primary liver carcinoma and hepatitis B virus infection. V is TRBV4-3 and J is TRBJ2-5; D is perhaps TRBD1 or TRBD2 (5 bases each). The sample taken for sequencing was peripheral blood. Written as DNA, the CDR3 is TGCGCCAGCAGCCAAGATTGGGGGAGAGAGACCCAGTACTTC. Residues: CASSQDWGRETQYF.